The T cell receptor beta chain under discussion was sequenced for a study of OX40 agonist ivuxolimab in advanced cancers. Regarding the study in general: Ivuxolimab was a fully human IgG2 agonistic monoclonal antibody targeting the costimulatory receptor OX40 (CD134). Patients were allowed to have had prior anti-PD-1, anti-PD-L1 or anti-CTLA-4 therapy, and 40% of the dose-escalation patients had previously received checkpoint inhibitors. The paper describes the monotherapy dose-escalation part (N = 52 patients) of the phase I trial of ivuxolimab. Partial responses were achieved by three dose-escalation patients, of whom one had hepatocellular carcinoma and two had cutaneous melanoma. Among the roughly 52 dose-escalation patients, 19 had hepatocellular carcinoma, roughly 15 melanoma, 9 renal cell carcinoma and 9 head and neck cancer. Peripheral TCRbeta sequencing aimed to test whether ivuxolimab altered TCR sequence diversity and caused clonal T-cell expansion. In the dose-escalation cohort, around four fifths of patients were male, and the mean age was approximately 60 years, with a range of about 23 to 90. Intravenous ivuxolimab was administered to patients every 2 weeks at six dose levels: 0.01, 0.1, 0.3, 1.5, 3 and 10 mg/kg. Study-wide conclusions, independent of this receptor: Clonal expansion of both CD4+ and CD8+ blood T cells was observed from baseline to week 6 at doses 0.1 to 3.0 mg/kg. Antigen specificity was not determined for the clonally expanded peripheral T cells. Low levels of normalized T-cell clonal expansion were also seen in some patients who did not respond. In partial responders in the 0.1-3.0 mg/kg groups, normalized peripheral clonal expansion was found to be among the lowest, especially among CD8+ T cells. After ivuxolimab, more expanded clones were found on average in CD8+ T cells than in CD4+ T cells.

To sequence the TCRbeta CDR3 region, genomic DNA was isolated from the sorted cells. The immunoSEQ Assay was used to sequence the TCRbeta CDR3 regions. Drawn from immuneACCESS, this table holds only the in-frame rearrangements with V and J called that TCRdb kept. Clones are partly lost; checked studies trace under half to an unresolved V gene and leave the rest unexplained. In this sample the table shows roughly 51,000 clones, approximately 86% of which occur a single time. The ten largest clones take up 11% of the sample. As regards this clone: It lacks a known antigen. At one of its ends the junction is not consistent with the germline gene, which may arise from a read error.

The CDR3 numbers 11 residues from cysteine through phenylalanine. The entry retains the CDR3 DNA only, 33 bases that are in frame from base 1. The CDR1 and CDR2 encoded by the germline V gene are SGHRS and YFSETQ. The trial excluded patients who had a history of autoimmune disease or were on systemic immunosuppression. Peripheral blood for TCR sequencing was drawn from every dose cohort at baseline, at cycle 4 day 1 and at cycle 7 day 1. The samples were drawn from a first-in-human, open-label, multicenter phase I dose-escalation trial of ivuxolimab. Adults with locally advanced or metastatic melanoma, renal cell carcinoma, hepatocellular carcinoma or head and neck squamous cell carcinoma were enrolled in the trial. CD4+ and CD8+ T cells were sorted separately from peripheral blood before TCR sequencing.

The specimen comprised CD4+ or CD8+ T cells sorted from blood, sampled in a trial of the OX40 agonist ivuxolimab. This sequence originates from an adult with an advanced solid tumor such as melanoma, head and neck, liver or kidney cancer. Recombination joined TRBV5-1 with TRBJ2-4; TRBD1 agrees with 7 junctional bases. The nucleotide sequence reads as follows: TGCGCCAGCAGCCAAGGGGGCTGGCGAGACTTC. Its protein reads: CASSQGGWRDF.